A single sample is the source of the 17 T cell receptor beta chains below, sequenced in a study of OX40 agonist ivuxolimab in advanced cancers. The repertoire was sequenced with immunoSEQ multiplex PCR; TCRdb's copy has only in-frame clones and lacks some. The sample records some 60,000 clones, less than 95% being singletons. Sequences were derived from CD4+ or CD8+ T cells sorted from blood, sampled in a trial of the OX40 agonist ivuxolimab. The source is an adult with an advanced solid tumor such as melanoma, head and neck, liver or kidney cancer.

The V and J genes are TRBV28 and TRBJ2-1, with a tentative D call TRBD1 (6 bases). CDR3 length equals 15 residues. The V and J ends lost 7 bases and 7 bases respectively, with 20 bases between them. Germline V gene data show CDR1 as MDHEN and CDR2 as SYDVKM. CDR3 bases: TGTGCCAGCAACTCCCAGGGGAGCGGAATTAATGAGCAGTTCTTC. This gives the protein CASNSQGSGINEQFF.

This clone came up once. The V call is TRBV6-5, the J call TRBJ2-4, with 7 bases lining up with TRBD2. V was clipped by 0 bases and J by 3 bases; unmatched bases: 2. Germline CDR1 reads MNHEY; CDR2 reads SVGAGI. The CDR3 spans 15 residues. This CDR3 is CASSYSGGSKNIQYF. The DNA of the CDR3 is TGTGCCAGCAGTTACTCGGGCGGGAGCAAAAACATTCAGTACTTC.

The rearrangement links TRBV27 to TRBJ2-7; 7 bases are a match to TRBD2. The CDR3 contains 12 residues. CDR1 and CDR2 (germline): MNHEY, SMNVEV (reference sequence). Trimming removed 6 bases from V and 4 bases from J; junction bases left unmatched: 3. CDR3 coding DNA: TGTGCCAGCAGCCTGGGGGGGTACGAGCAGTACTTC. Translated: CASSLGGYEQYF.

This chain uses TRBV5-1 with TRBJ1-4; maybe TRBD1 (5 bases). The CDR3 runs 14 residues. Trimming shortened V by 6 bases and J by 5 bases, and 14 bases separated the two germline ends. Germline assignment: CDR1 SGHRS and CDR2 YFSETQ. CDR3 protein: CASNSGTQNEKLFF. The CDR3 coding sequence is TGCGCCAGCAATAGCGGGACGCAGAATGAAAAACTGTTTTTT. The full variable domain, in which reference TRBV5-1 and TRBJ1-4 provide the parts outside the CDR3, is KAGVTQTPRYLIKTRGQQVTLSCSPISGHRSVSWYQQTPGQGLQFLFEYFSETQRNKGNFPGRFSGRQFSNSRSEMNVSTLELGDSALYLCASNSGTQNEKLFFGSGTQLSVL.

The chain uses TRBV7-6 and TRBJ2-7; 9 bases map to TRBD1. The length of the CDR3 is 16 residues. CDR1 is SGHVS, CDR2 FNYEAQ, per germline. The V segment lost 1 base and the J segment 4 bases; nucleotides outside the gene matches: 8. The CDR3 DNA reads as TGTGCCAGCAGCTTAGGGGGCGGACAGGGGTTTTACGAGCAGTACTTC. Its translation is CASSLGGGQGFYEQYF.

This chain uses TRBV9 with TRBJ2-2; D is possibly TRBD1 or TRBD2 (5 bases each). Trimming shortened V by 2 bases and J by 7 bases, and 12 bases separated the two germline ends. The CDR3 sequence is 14 residues long. Germline CDR1 reads SGDLS; CDR2 reads YYNGEE. CDR3 loop: CASSVQGASGELFF. The CDR3 DNA reads TGTGCCAGCAGCGTCCAGGGAGCCAGCGGGGAGCTGTTTTTT.

This rearrangement joins TRBV5-1 to TRBJ2-7, with 7 bases that match TRBD1. CDR1 and CDR2 (germline): SGHRS, YFSETQ. This CDR3 has 13 amino acids. V was clipped by 6 bases and J by 5 bases; unmatched bases: 8. The CDR3 here is CASKGDSFHEQYF. The CDR3 region has the DNA TGCGCCAGCAAGGGGGACAGCTTTCACGAGCAGTACTTC.

The rearrangement links TRBV5-1 to TRBJ2-1; TRBD2 might be the D (6 bases). V was pared by 0 bases and J by 2 bases, with 9 bases between. The CDR3 extends over 15 amino acids. The V gene's germline CDR1 is SGHRS and CDR2 YFSETQ. The CDR3 sequence: CASSLVLATYNEQFF. The DNA of the CDR3 is TGCGCCAGCAGCTTGGTCCTAGCGACCTACAATGAGCAGTTCTTC.

The chain employs TRBV7-2 and TRBJ2-1, with TRBD2 matching 13 bases. Trimming at V came to 4 bases and at J to 2 bases, leaving 2 bases not matched to a gene. The CDR3 sequence is 16 residues long. Per the germline V gene, CDR1 is SGHTA and CDR2 is FQGNSA. Written as DNA, the CDR3 is TGTGCCAGCAGCTCGGGACTAGCGGGGACCTACAATGAGCAGTTCTTC. This codes for CASSSGLAGTYNEQFF.

The chain uses TRBV10-3 and TRBJ2-3, with D possibly matching TRBD2 (6 bases). Germline V gene lookup returns CDR1 ENHRY and CDR2 SYGVKD. This CDR3 is built from 13 residues. V was trimmed by 8 bases and J by 6 bases, leaving 15 bases between them. The CDR3 loop is CAIDSGRGDTQYF. The CDR3 bases are TGTGCCATCGATAGCGGTCGCGGGGATACGCAGTATTTT.

The rearrangement uses TRBV25-1 and TRBJ2-2; 8 bases are shared with TRBD2. The germline V gene has CDR1 MGHDK and CDR2 SYGVNS. Unmatched junction bases numbered 8, after V lost 3 bases and J lost 5 bases. The length of the CDR3 is 16 residues. CDR3: CASSEAQRERTGELFF. CDR3 DNA sequence: TGTGCCAGCAGTGAGGCCCAGCGGGAGAGAACCGGGGAGCTGTTTTTT.

V and J are TRBV28 and TRBJ1-3, with 8 bases matching TRBD1. There are 14 residues in the CDR3. J gave up 7 bases and V 9 bases, and 11 bases lay outside the gene matches. Germline lookup yields CDR1 MDHEN and CDR2 SYDVKM. The CDR3 sequence: CASSDRGTGNTIYF. CDR3 DNA sequence: TGTGCCAGTTCTGACAGGGGAACAGGGAACACCATATATTTT.

This rearrangement joins TRBV4-1 to TRBJ2-5; 8 positions agree with TRBD2. Germline V lookup: CDR1 MGHRA, CDR2 YSYEKL. V gave up 6 bases and J gave up 7 bases; unmatched junction bases: 16. This CDR3 spans 16 amino acids. The CDR3 DNA follows: TGCGCCAGCAGTCCCCCCCGTAGCGGGATGGACGGGACCCAGTACTTC. Residues: CASSPPRSGMDGTQYF.

The gene calls are TRBV30 and TRBJ1-1; the D is unclear. The CDR3 consists of 10 residues. Looked up from germline, CDR1 is GTSNPN and CDR2 is SVGIG (reference sequence). V was shortened by 3 bases and J by 7 bases, with 6 bases between the two germline ends. The CDR3 here is CAWRHNEAFF. In DNA, the CDR3 is TGTGCCTGGAGACACAATGAAGCTTTCTTT.

The J gene is TRBJ2-3, the V gene TRBV6-5, with 7 bases lining up with TRBD1. V was pared by 5 bases and J by 6 bases, with 2 bases of the junction left unmatched. The CDR3 runs 12 residues. Germline V CDR1 and CDR2: MNHEY, SVGAGI. This chain's CDR3 is CASSNRGDTQYF. For the CDR3, the DNA is TGTGCCAGCAGTAACAGGGGCGATACGCAGTATTTT.

This sequence joins TRBV28 and TRBJ1-5; D is unresolved. The CDR3 loop spans 13 amino acids. CDR1 and CDR2 from the germline V gene are MDHEN and SYDVKM. The germline V and J ends were trimmed by 6 bases and 6 bases, with 12 bases remaining between them. CDR3 bases: TGTGCCAGCAGCCGAACCACAGTTCAGCCCCAGCATTTT. Its translation: CASSRTTVQPQHF.

In its sample, this clone was seen once. V gene TRBV9 combines with J gene TRBJ2-3, with 11 bases aligning to TRBD2. Trimming at V came to 4 bases and at J to 0 bases, leaving 4 bases not matched to a gene. The CDR3 spans 16 residues. Per the germline V gene, CDR1 is SGDLS and CDR2 is YYNGEE. Written as DNA, the CDR3 is TGTGCCAGCAGCCCGCGGACTAGCGGGAGCACAGATACGCAGTATTTT. It translates to CASSPRTSGSTDTQYF.